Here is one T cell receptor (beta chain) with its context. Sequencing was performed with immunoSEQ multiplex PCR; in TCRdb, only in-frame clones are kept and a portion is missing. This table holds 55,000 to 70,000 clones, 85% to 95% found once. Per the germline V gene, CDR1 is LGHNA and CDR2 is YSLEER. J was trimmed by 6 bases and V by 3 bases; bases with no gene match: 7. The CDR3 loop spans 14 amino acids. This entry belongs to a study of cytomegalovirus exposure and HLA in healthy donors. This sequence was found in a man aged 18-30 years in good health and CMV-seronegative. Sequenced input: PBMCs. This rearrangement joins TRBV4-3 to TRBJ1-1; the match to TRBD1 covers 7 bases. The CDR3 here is CASSHDRVRPEAFF. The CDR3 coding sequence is TGCGCCAGCAGCCATGACAGGGTGAGGCCTGAAGCTTTCTTT.